This T cell receptor beta chain comes out of a study of beta chain features in type 1 diabetes (dated by TCRdb to the late 2010s). Background for the entire study: Mean age, gender distribution, total cell number and subset yield did not differ between patients and healthy donors. A total of roughly 100 million sorted cells were examined across all samples, and RNA yield correlated strongly with the number of cells per subset. The study compared the TCRB repertoires of sorted circulating CD4+ T cell subsets in recently diagnosed type 1 diabetes patients with those in matched healthy donors. Regulatory and stem cell-like memory subsets were obtained from only 8 patients and roughly 8 healthy donors, while naive and central memory subsets were obtained from all 30 or so donors.

The entire amount of isolated RNA was reverse transcribed using the High Capacity cDNA Reverse Transcription Kit, so the sequenced TCRB transcripts were expressed ones. Naive, central memory and regulatory T cell samples underwent deep immunoSEQ sequencing, averaging roughly 3.4 million total reads per sample. After sorted cells were lysed in RLT buffer, RNA was extracted with DNase-treated RNeasy Micro or Mini kits, with the choice depending on cell number. Each cell subset was processed on its own to prevent cross-contamination, while patient and healthy donor samples were processed together. TCRB sequences were amplified from cDNA with the immunoSEQ multiplex PCR, producing 87-bp fragments spanning the CDR3 region. Amplicons were sequenced on the Illumina HiSeq platform. The original methods were these. PCR bias was corrected computationally using synthetic template baselines, and reads within Hamming distance 2 were collapsed, with unmergeable singletons discarded. By aligning reads against IMGT, V, D and J genes, CDR3 length, and insertions or deletions at six rearrangement sites were assigned. Within each subset, clonotype counts were normalized to sorted cell number, and only after that were true diversity and Gini coefficients computed with the tcR R package. The overlap coefficient, calculated on TCRB nucleotide sequences, was used to quantify repertoire sharing. Not all clones reach the TCRdb copy of this immuneACCESS table, which keeps in-frame sequences only. Checked studies attribute under half of the gap to unresolved V genes and leave the rest unexplained. D and trimming come from the DNA, and the V and J calls and clone size come from that table. Counted in this sample were around 70,000 clones; roughly half of them appeared once. Clones ranked in the top ten supply 0.7% of the sample.

A single peripheral blood draw of about 120 mL on average was collected from each donor into heparinised tubes. A BD FACSAria II was used to sort naive, central memory, regulatory and stem cell-like memory CD4+ T cells with a panel that included CD45RO, CCR7, CD25, CD127, CD95 and CD27. A purity above 98% was achieved for all sorted populations. Right away, PBMCs were isolated by Lymphoprep density gradient centrifugation and were stained directly, with no culture step. So that batch effects would be minimized, each experiment stained and sorted samples in pairs, pairing one healthy donor with one patient. The germline ends are 17 bases apart after V is trimmed by 6 bases and J by 3 bases. According to the germline V gene (reference sequence), CDR1 reads MNHNY and CDR2 reads SVGAGI. Including the terminal cysteine and phenylalanine, the CDR3 comprises 15 residues. Only the CDR3 DNA is retained, 45 bases long and in frame from the first base.

Here is what the overall study found, with its caveats: Shorter templates might have been favored by PCR, but patient and control samples were amplified and corrected together, so both groups would have been affected equally by any skew. HLA sub-analyses involved small numbers of individuals, so any influence of HLA type on TCRB rearrangement remained unresolved. Sequencing cDNA rather than genomic DNA could over-represent highly expressing activated cells, although activation and CD3 levels did not differ between groups. Naive, central memory and regulatory TCRB repertoires appeared to be more similar among patients than among healthy donors. Patients with type 1 diabetes made fewer insertions and deleted more nucleotides at VDJ recombination sites, implying thymic rearrangement abnormalities. In all four CD4+ subsets, TCRB CDR3 length was moderately but significantly shorter in type 1 diabetes patients.

Details on this clone: There is no known antigen for this receptor. Qualities for individual bases were not recorded, and no much larger clone is one base off.

This chain joins TRBV6-6 to TRBJ1-2; TRBD1 might be the D gene, on 5 matching bases. The clonotype originates from a man under 40 with type 1 diabetes. Sequenced sample: central memory CD4+ T cells from blood. The DNA sequence follows: TGTGCCAGCAGATACGGGCGGGGGAACGACTATGGCTACACCTTC. Its product reads: CASRYGRGNDYGYTF.